The 11 T cell receptor beta chains below all came from one sample that was sequenced in a study of technical replicates of blood from a few donors. Generated by immunoSEQ multiplex PCR, the TCRdb table keeps only in-frame clones and is missing some. Among some 80,000 clones listed, approximately 97% were seen once. The specimen sequenced was T cells isolated from PBMCs. The source of these receptors is a human donor in good health.

V and J are TRBV5-1 and TRBJ1-4; D is possibly TRBD1 (5 bases). Looked up from germline, CDR1 is SGHRS and CDR2 is YFSETQ. The CDR3 is 15 residues long. Trimming pared 4 bases from V and 8 bases from J, leaving 18 bases between. The CDR3 DNA reads TGCGCCAGCAGCCGGGACGGGGGAAGCGGGGAAAAACTGTTTTTT. This encodes CASSRDGGSGEKLFF. Full variable domain (outside the CDR3, taken from reference TRBV5-1 and TRBJ1-4): KAGVTQTPRYLIKTRGQQVTLSCSPISGHRSVSWYQQTPGQGLQFLFEYFSETQRNKGNFPGRFSGRQFSNSRSEMNVSTLELGDSALYLCASSRDGGSGEKLFFGSGTQLSVL.

V and J are TRBV25-1 and TRBJ1-4; the D is unclear. Deletions cut 8 bases from V and 8 bases from J, with 18 bases between. This CDR3 is 14 amino acids long. The germline V gene has CDR1 MGHDK and CDR2 SYGVNS. CDR3 sequence (DNA): TGTGCCAGCCGCCATGGGGAGGGATTGGAAAAACTGTTTTTT. Protein product: CASRHGEGLEKLFF. Drawing the rest from reference TRBV25-1 and TRBJ1-4, the complete variable domain is EADIYQTPRYLVIGTGKKITLECSQTMGHDKMYWYQQDPGMELHLIHYSYGVNSTEKGDLSSESTVSRIRTEHFPLTLESARPSHTSQYLCASRHGEGLEKLFFGSGTQLSVL.

The J gene is TRBJ2-5, the V gene TRBV9; D is unclear. CDR3 length: 11 residues. Trimming removed 4 bases at V and 5 bases at J, with 6 bases between. In germline, CDR1 is SGDLS, CDR2 YYNGEE. The DNA of the CDR3 is TGTGCCAGCAGCCCCGGGGAGACCCAGTACTTC. This gives the protein CASSPGETQYF.

In this sample, this clone turned up once. The chain couples TRBV4-2 to TRBJ2-3, with 7 bases that match TRBD2. CDR1 and CDR2 from the germline V gene are LGHNA and YNFKEQ. CDR3 length equals 17 residues. Unmatched junction bases numbered 8, after V lost 1 base and J lost 1 base. CDR3 protein: CASSQGPSGGGTDTQYF. CDR3 coding DNA: TGTGCCAGCAGCCAAGGCCCTAGCGGAGGCGGCACAGATACGCAGTATTTT.

The V gene is TRBV2, the J gene TRBJ1-2; the match to TRBD1 covers 8 bases. Germline V gives CDR1 SNHLY, CDR2 FYNNEI. V lost 2 bases and J lost 7; bases outside the gene matches: 9. The CDR3 runs to 15 residues. CDR3 nucleotides: TGTGCCAGCAGTGAACTTATCGCAGGGGGCCCTGGCTACACCTTC. Amino acid sequence: CASSELIAGGPGYTF.

The chain combines TRBV7-9 with TRBJ1-4; D is possibly TRBD1 (6 bases). The V and J ends lost 4 bases and 8 bases respectively, with 14 bases between them. Germline values: CDR1 SEHNR, CDR2 FQNEAQ (reference sequence). This CDR3 region has 14 residues. In DNA, the CDR3 is TGTGCCAGCAGCTCAGTACAGGGCTACGAAAAACTGTTTTTT. Its protein product is CASSSVQGYEKLFF.

The chain links TRBV11-2 to TRBJ2-3; D unresolved. Trimming took off 4 bases at V and 6 bases at J, with 5 bases between the two ends. This CDR3 has 11 amino acids. Germline V gene data show CDR1 as SGHAT and CDR2 as FQNNGV. This chain's CDR3 is CASSSRDTQYF. The CDR3 DNA is TGTGCCAGCAGCTCCCGGGATACGCAGTATTTT.

The V and J genes are TRBV7-8 and TRBJ2-2; 14 bases are shared with TRBD2. Trimming took 3 bases from V and 4 from J; bases not matched to a gene: 4. From germline, CDR1 is SGHVS and CDR2 FQNEAQ. There are 17 residues in the CDR3. The CDR3 region is CASSLGTSGGTTGELFF. CDR3 DNA: TGTGCCAGCAGCTTGGGGACTAGCGGGGGAACCACCGGGGAGCTGTTTTTT. The entire variable domain, with the rest obtained from reference TRBV7-8 and TRBJ2-2, is as follows: GAGVSQSPRYKVAKRGQDVALRCDPISGHVSLFWYQQALGQGPEFLTYFQNEAQLDKSGLPSDRFFAERPEGSVSTLKIQRTQQEDSAVYLCASSLGTSGGTTGELFFGEGSRLTVL.

The rearrangement uses TRBV11-3 and TRBJ1-2; D might be TRBD1 (5 bases). This CDR3 is 13 amino acids long. Per the germline V gene, CDR1 is SGHNT and CDR2 is YENEEA. Trimming removed 5 bases from V and 8 bases from J, with 15 bases in between. CDR3 residues: CASSLSPGAGYTF. The CDR3 coding sequence is TGTGCCAGCAGCCTTTCACCTGGGGCAGGCTACACCTTC.

This rearrangement joins TRBV9 to TRBJ1-4, with D tentatively TRBD1 (6 bases). Germline V lookup: CDR1 SGDLS, CDR2 YYNGEE. This CDR3 has 14 residues. Trimming stripped 4 bases from V and 4 bases from J, with 11 bases between. The CDR3 nucleotides read TGTGCCAGCAGCACTCGACAGGATAATGAAAAACTGTTTTTT. Its translation is CASSTRQDNEKLFF.

The chain couples TRBV9 to TRBJ2-7; 7 bases are a match to TRBD1. The ends lost 3 bases at V and 5 bases at J; junction bases unmatched: 14. Germline V gives CDR1 SGDLS, CDR2 YYNGEE. The CDR3 is made up of 16 amino acids. The chain's CDR3 is CASSARSGTGAHEQYF. Written as DNA, the CDR3 is TGTGCCAGCAGCGCCCGCAGCGGCACAGGGGCCCACGAGCAGTACTTC.